This record looks at one T cell receptor beta chain sequence and its context. Its antigen remains unknown. This entry comes from a study of T cell responses to AZD1222 COVID-19 vaccine. Study-wide context: Second doses that came at about 4 or about 12 weeks were put together.

The CDR3 length is 15 residues. The germline V gene encodes CDR1 SEHNR and CDR2 FQNEAQ (reference sequence). Between the trimmed V and J ends, which lost 1 base and 5 bases, there was a span of 9 bases. The assay was immunoSEQ multiplex PCR, and TCRdb's table has in-frame clones only and misses some. Among roughly 150,000 clones listed, about four fifths were seen once. Regarding the study as a whole: Baseline serostatus was positive in only six AZD1222 recipients.

The chain employs TRBV7-9 and TRBJ1-6; D unresolved. Sequencing was performed on peripheral blood, taken on day 0 of AZD1222 vaccination. This receptor was obtained from an adult in good health. The chain's CDR3 is CASSLEGGNNSPLHF. The CDR3 DNA reads TGTGCCAGCAGCTTAGAAGGAGGGAATAATTCACCCCTCCACTTT. Complete variable domain (other parts from reference TRBV7-9 and TRBJ1-6): DTGVSQNPRHKITKRGQNVTFRCDPISEHNRLYWYRQTLGQGPEFLTYFQNEAQLEKSRLLSDRFSAERPKGSFSTLEIQRTEQGDSAMYLCASSLEGGNNSPLHFGNGTRLTVT.